This TCR beta chain was sequenced during a study of response to subunit inactivated influenza vaccine. With 7 bases clipped from V and 4 bases from J, the junction kept 7 bases outside the gene matches. The CDR3 sequence is 13 residues long. Germline V gives CDR1 MNHEY, CDR2 SVGEGT. Broader study findings: The authors suggested that few new T cells are recruited per seasonal influenza vaccination.

TCRdb analysed the RT-PCR reads with MiXCR anew, one entry per CDR3 protein. The table includes some 500,000 distinct CDR3 sequences, about 25% detected once. About this clonotype itself: Its antigen remains unknown.

The sequences come from CD4+ T cells sorted from PBMCs, collected around 5 days after vaccination. The clonotype comes from a man aged 45-60 years who received an inactivated influenza vaccine. The V gene is TRBV6-2 or TRBV6-3, the J gene TRBJ2-7; 7 bases agree with TRBD1. The CDR3 here is CASTRDSFYEQYF. Here the CDR3 DNA reads TGTGCCAGCACTAGGGACAGCTTTTACGAGCAGTACTTC.